The clone carrying this T cell receptor (beta chain) was picked up a small number of times. Its cognate antigen is unknown. Germline assignment: CDR1 DFQATT and CDR2 SNEGSKA (reference sequence). V lost 0 bases, J lost 1 base, and 13 bases stayed unmatched. The CDR3 is 18 residues long. This sample is drawn from a study of T cell repertoires in cytomegalovirus infection. Study background: From public TCR beta signatures came an indication of both CMV infection and matching HLA type. General study results and limits: Clonotype analysis showed dominance of the ex vivo response by HLA-C-restricted CMV-specific TCR beta clonotypes. Cumulative public TCR beta family frequency identified carriers of CMV plus the relevant HLA.

TCRdb passed the reads through MiXCR, listing each CDR3 protein once. The table has 85,000 to 130,000 distinct CDR3 sequences, 20% to 30% seen once. The chain has TRBV20-1 and TRBJ2-7; TRBD2 matches at 9 bases. Sequenced sample: CD8+ T cells from PBMCs. The source is a human donor in good health (CMV status not recorded). Some clones in this sample may be carry-over from other donors' samples. The CDR3 DNA follows: TGCAGTGCTAGAGATAGGTCGGTAGCGGGAGTGGGTTCCTACGAGCAGTACTTC. Translating it yields CSARDRSVAGVGSYEQYF.